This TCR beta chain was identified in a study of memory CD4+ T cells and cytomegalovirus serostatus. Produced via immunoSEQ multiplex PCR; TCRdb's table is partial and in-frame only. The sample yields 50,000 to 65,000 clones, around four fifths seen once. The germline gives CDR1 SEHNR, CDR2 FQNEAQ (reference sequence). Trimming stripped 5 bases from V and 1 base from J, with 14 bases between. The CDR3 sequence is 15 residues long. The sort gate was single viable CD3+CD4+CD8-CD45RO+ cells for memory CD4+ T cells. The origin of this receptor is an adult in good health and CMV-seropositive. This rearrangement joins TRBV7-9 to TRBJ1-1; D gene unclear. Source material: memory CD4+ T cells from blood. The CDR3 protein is CASSTAGWRNTEAFF. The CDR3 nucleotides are TGTGCCAGCAGCACCGCGGGGTGGAGGAACACTGAAGCTTTCTTT.